This entry concerns a single TCR beta chain. This specimen comes from a study of CD8 T cells in Susac syndrome. A quantity of roughly 0.5 to 1 ug RNA underwent reverse transcription using random hexamers. A single record per CDR3 protein comes from TCRdb applying MiXCR to the immunoSEQ multiplex PCR reads. The table includes roughly 180,000 distinct CDR3 sequences, around 96% detected once. This CDR3 has 16 amino acids. Trimming removed 3 bases from V and 2 bases from J; junction bases left unmatched: 12. Germline loops: CDR1 GTSNPN, CDR2 SVGIG (reference sequence). TEMRA cells underwent FACS enrichment and CD8+ and CD4+ T cells underwent negative isolation.

The sample comprised CD4+ T cells from PBMCs. The chain joins TRBV30 to TRBJ2-7, with 8 positions matching TRBD2. The receptor comes from a human donor in good health. This chain's CDR3 is CAWSVLLGSGTYEQYF. The CDR3 coding sequence is TGTGCCTGGAGCGTCCTGCTTGGTAGCGGGACCTACGAGCAGTACTTC.